The present TCR beta chain was sequenced within a study of T cells in Graves' hyperthyroidism and ophthalmopathy. Findings of the study overall: In the analysis, a 13 V-J model separated ophthalmopathy from stable hyperthyroidism. Model predictions of ophthalmopathy came a median roughly 6.4 months before onset. In blood, most of the thyroid clonotypes expanded above 0.001 were also present.

This clonotype was detected only a few times. Its antigen is undetermined. RNA transcripts gave rise to amplified TCR beta CDR3 regions. An initial round of RT-PCR targeting the TCR CDR3 relied on the HTBI primer set. MiXCR was run by TCRdb on the multiplex PCR reads, yielding one entry per CDR3 protein. The sample includes about 360,000 distinct CDR3 sequences, approximately 12% of them seen just once. The hyperthyroidism patients had all been newly diagnosed, and their disease duration was under 2 months. Their ages ranged from 18 to 65 years. Input material: blood. This receptor was taken from a man aged 25 to 40 with Graves' hyperthyroidism that later progressed to Graves' ophthalmopathy.

The CDR3 region has the DNA TGTGCCAGCTCACCCCCCCCTGGAACCGGGGAGCTGTTTTTT. Its translation is CASSPPPGTGELFF. V usage is TRBV18 and J usage is TRBJ2-2; D unresolved. There are 14 residues in the CDR3. Germline values: CDR1 KGHSH, CDR2 LQKENI. Trimming shortened V by 3 bases and J by 5 bases, and 10 bases separated the two germline ends.